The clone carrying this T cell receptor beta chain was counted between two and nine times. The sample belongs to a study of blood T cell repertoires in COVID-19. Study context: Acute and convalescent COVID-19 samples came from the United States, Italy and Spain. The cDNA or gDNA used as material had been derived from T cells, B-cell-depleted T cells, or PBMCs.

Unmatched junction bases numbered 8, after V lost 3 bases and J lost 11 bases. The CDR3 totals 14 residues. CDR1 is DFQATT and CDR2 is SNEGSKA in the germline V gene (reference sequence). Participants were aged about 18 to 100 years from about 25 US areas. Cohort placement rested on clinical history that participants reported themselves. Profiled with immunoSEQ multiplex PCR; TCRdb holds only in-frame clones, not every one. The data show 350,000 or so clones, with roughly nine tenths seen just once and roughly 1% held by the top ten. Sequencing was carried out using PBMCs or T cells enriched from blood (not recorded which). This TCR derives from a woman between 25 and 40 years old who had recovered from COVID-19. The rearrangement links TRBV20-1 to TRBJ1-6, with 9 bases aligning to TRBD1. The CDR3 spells CSASFGTGTTPLHF. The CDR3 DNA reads TGCAGTGCTAGTTTTGGGACAGGGACAACACCCCTCCACTTT.